The source of this TCR beta chain is a study of multiple sclerosis patients with progressive multifocal leukoencephalopathy. Study background: Controls were natalizumab-treated multiple sclerosis patients who did not develop PML, sampled longitudinally.

In regard to this clone: Its antigen is still unknown.

Time point noted: before natalizumab initiation. The CDR3 contains 11 residues. From germline, CDR1 is LNHDA and CDR2 SQIVND (reference sequence). Trimming removed 6 bases from V and 11 bases from J; junction bases left unmatched: 7. Method: immunoSEQ multiplex PCR; TCRdb's copy keeps in-frame clones and lacks some. Of about 30,000 clones in the sample, over 90% were seen once. Study-level findings and limits: Before and during natalizumab, the clones expanded at PML already existed. Preferential TRBV-TRBJ pairings or common gene usage were not detected at PML. In most PML patients, TRB repertoires appeared less diverse by entropy.

This clonotype was sampled from a man aged 25 to 40 with multiple sclerosis. The specimen was PBMCs. The chain has TRBV19 and TRBJ2-7, with 7 bases identical to TRBD2. The CDR3 sequence is CASRGGLDEYF. The CDR3, as DNA: TGTGCCAGTAGAGGAGGACTAGACGAGTACTTC.